The next 21 T cell receptor beta chains were all read from a single sample in a study of T-cell reconstitution after alpha-beta-depleted transplantation in children. Molecular barcoding with unique molecular identifiers was used for the TCRbeta library. TCRdb called the PCR reads again in MiXCR, with one record for every CDR3 protein. The sample carries roughly 500,000 distinct CDR3 sequences, about 30% recorded once. Material: PBMCs from the stem cell graft donor, obtained from the stem cell graft. These receptors were collected from a human donor who donated a stem cell graft to a child with aplastic anemia.

The table lists this clonotype with a few counts. The V call is TRBV29-1, the J call TRBJ2-7; no definite D call. The CDR3 sequence is 14 residues long. The V and J ends lost 0 bases and 2 bases respectively, with 11 bases between them. CDR1 is SQVTM, CDR2 ANQGSEA, per germline. The CDR3 sequence is CSVEDGRAPYEQYF. CDR3 bases: TGCAGCGTTGAAGATGGTCGGGCCCCCTACGAGCAGTACTTC.

A few counts support this clonotype. The junction differs from germline at one of its ends, possibly a read error. The chain carries TRBV20-1 and TRBJ2-1; D is possibly TRBD1 (6 bases). Germline-derived CDR1 and CDR2 are DFQATT and SNEGSKA (reference sequence). CDR3 length equals 12 residues. The CDR3 spells CSVREGVEEQFF. CDR3 bases: TGCAGTGTTAGAGAGGGGGTTGAAGAGCAGTTCTTC.

The gene calls are TRBV5-4 and TRBJ2-5; 9 positions match TRBD2. The germline V gene encodes CDR1 SGHNT and CDR2 YYREEE (reference sequence). The CDR3 spans 14 residues. Trimming cost V 5 bases and J 5 bases; bases outside gene matches: 7. This CDR3 reads CASRPRGGRETQYF. CDR3 in DNA: TGTGCCAGCAGACCGCGGGGGGGTAGGGAGACCCAGTACTTC.

Only one count was recorded for this clonotype. The chain couples TRBV7-2 to TRBJ1-4; D is perhaps TRBD1 (5 bases). In germline, CDR1 is SGHTA, CDR2 FQGNSA. The V and J ends lost 0 bases and 8 bases respectively, with 13 bases between them. The CDR3 totals 15 residues. Here the CDR3 reads CASSLAQGAGEKLFF. The CDR3 DNA reads as TGTGCCAGCAGCTTAGCCCAGGGCGCGGGAGAAAAACTGTTTTTT.

A few counts support this clonotype. The J gene is TRBJ2-2, the V gene TRBV5-1; 8 bases match TRBD2. V lost 4 bases, J lost 5 bases, and 13 bases stayed unmatched. The CDR3 is made up of 17 amino acids. The germline CDR1 and CDR2 sequences are SGHRS and YFSETQ. This chain's CDR3 is CASSTKLAGLFTGELFF. The CDR3 nucleotides are TGCGCCAGCAGCACCAAGTTAGCGGGACTGTTTACCGGGGAGCTGTTTTTT.

This clonotype was recorded a few times. The chain links TRBV12-3 or TRBV12-4 to TRBJ2-3; D uncertain. V was clipped by 2 bases and J by 2 bases, with 11 bases between them. The CDR3 has 15 amino acids. CDR3 sequence reads: CASSLHTTITDTQYF. The CDR3 DNA reads as TGTGCCAGCAGTTTACACACTACAATCACAGATACGCAGTATTTT.

The V call is TRBV12-3 or TRBV12-4, the J call TRBJ1-5; D is perhaps TRBD1 (6 bases). CDR3 size: 12 residues. V lost 4 bases to trimming and J lost 9 bases, with 10 bases between them. The CDR3 protein is CASSWGQWPQHF. DNA of the CDR3: TGTGCCAGCAGTTGGGGGCAATGGCCCCAGCATTTT.

This clonotype was seen many times. This chain connects TRBV27 to TRBJ2-1, with TRBD2 identical over 7 bases. The CDR3 has 16 residues. V was pared by 3 bases and J by 0 bases, with 5 bases of the junction left unmatched. The germline CDR1 and CDR2 sequences are MNHEY and SMNVEV (reference sequence). The CDR3 DNA reads TGTGCCAGCAGTTTTCTAGCGGTTAGCTCCTACAATGAGCAGTTCTTC. Its translation is CASSFLAVSSYNEQFF.

This clonotype was seen just once. This chain uses TRBV20-1 with TRBJ2-7; D not resolved. The ends were cut back, 2 bases at V and 2 bases at J, with 16 bases in the middle. The CDR3 is 15 residues long. The germline V gene encodes CDR1 DFQATT and CDR2 SNEGSKA (reference sequence). CDR3: CSARPTPRVTYEQYF. The CDR3 DNA follows: TGCAGTGCTAGACCAACACCAAGGGTCACCTACGAGCAGTACTTC.

CDR3 sequence (DNA): TGCGCCAGCAGCCCGGAAACAGGGAACTATGGCTACACCTTC. Its translation: CASSPETGNYGYTF. The chain links TRBV5-1 to TRBJ1-2; TRBD1 might be the D (6 bases). The CDR3 contains 14 residues. V gave up 4 bases and J gave up 2 bases, with 12 bases separating them. CDR1 is SGHRS and CDR2 is YFSETQ in the germline V gene.

This clonotype was found a few times. The V gene is TRBV11-1, the J gene TRBJ2-6, with TRBD2 matching over 10 bases. CDR3 length: 18 residues. Germline V CDR1 and CDR2: SGHAT, FQDESV (reference sequence). J was trimmed by 0 bases and V by 5 bases; bases with no gene match: 7. The CDR3 DNA is TGTGCCAGCAGCACCCGGACTAGCGGAAACTCTGGGGCCAACGTCCTGACTTTC. This encodes CASSTRTSGNSGANVLTF.

Only a few counts were recorded for this clonotype. This chain's CDR3 is CASSYGTGGGEQYF. The CDR3 region has the DNA TGTGCCAGCAGTTATGGGACAGGGGGAGGGGAGCAGTACTTC. The chain employs TRBV28 and TRBJ2-7, with TRBD1 matching 11 bases. The CDR3 covers 14 residues. Trimming took 4 bases from V and 7 from J; bases not matched to a gene: 6. The V gene's germline CDR1 is MDHEN and CDR2 SYDVKM.

V and J are TRBV7-8 and TRBJ1-2; D is uncertain. Germline loops: CDR1 SGHVS, CDR2 FQNEAQ. This CDR3 has 14 amino acids. V lost 1 base to trimming and J lost 5 bases, with 11 bases between them. In DNA, the CDR3 is TGTGCCAGCAGCTTAGACAGATACTCTTATGGCTACACCTTC. Its translation is CASSLDRYSYGYTF.

This clonotype was found a few times. This rearrangement joins TRBV20-1 to TRBJ2-3; D remains unclear. The germline V gene encodes CDR1 DFQATT and CDR2 SNEGSKA (reference sequence). The V gene lost 3 bases and the J gene lost 4 bases, with 11 bases spanning the gap. The CDR3 length is 13 residues. The CDR3 sequence: CSASIGAADTQYF. The CDR3 DNA follows: TGCAGTGCTAGCATCGGAGCCGCAGATACGCAGTATTTT.

This clonotype came up a few times. The rearrangement uses TRBV5-1 and TRBJ1-1; tentatively, D is TRBD1 (6 bases). From germline, CDR1 is SGHRS and CDR2 YFSETQ. V lost 5 bases and J lost 2, with 13 bases in between. CDR3 length: 14 residues. DNA for the CDR3: TGCGCCAGCAGAACAGGGCCGGGCAACACTGAAGCTTTCTTT. Its translation: CASRTGPGNTEAFF. The whole variable domain, remainder taken from reference TRBV5-1 and TRBJ1-1, is KAGVTQTPRYLIKTRGQQVTLSCSPISGHRSVSWYQQTPGQGLQFLFEYFSETQRNKGNFPGRFSGRQFSNSRSEMNVSTLELGDSALYLCASRTGPGNTEAFFGQGTRLTVV.

The chain combines TRBV10-3 with TRBJ2-3; 13 bases match TRBD2. After removal of 6 bases from V and 6 bases from J, the junction contained 6 bases not matched to a gene. The germline V gene encodes CDR1 ENHRY and CDR2 SYGVKD. This CDR3 comprises 15 residues. The CDR3 reads CAIRGLAGPTDTQYF. In nucleotides, the CDR3 is TGTGCCATCAGGGGACTAGCGGGACCTACCGATACGCAGTATTTT.

This clonotype was counted once. The genes are TRBV7-2 and TRBJ2-5; 7 bases align to TRBD2. There are 14 residues in the CDR3. V dropped 10 bases and J dropped 2; count of bases not matched to a gene: 10. The germline V gene has CDR1 SGHTA and CDR2 FQGNSA. CDR3 amino acids: CATRTSGVQETQYF. The CDR3 nucleotides are TGTGCCACTCGGACTAGTGGGGTTCAAGAGACCCAGTACTTC. Variable domain in full (rest from reference TRBV7-2 and TRBJ2-5): GAGVSQSPSNKVTEKGKDVELRCDPISGHTALYWYRQSLGQGLEFLIYFQGNSAPDKSGLPSDRFSAERTGGSVSTLTIQRTQQEDSAVYLCATRTSGVQETQYFGPGTRLLVL.

The chain is built from TRBV6-1 and TRBJ1-1, with D tentatively TRBD1 (6 bases). The CDR3 runs 12 residues. Deletions cut 11 bases from V and 11 bases from J, with 21 bases between. Germline-derived CDR1 and CDR2 are MNHNS and SASEGT. As DNA, the CDR3 is TGTGCCGGAGGGGTTACAGGGAGGGAGGCTTTCTTT. Its translation is CAGGVTGREAFF.

The chain is built from TRBV5-4 and TRBJ2-1, with D possibly matching TRBD1 (7 bases). Trimming cost V 4 bases and J 3 bases, with 14 bases left between them. CDR3 length: 15 residues. CDR1 and CDR2 (germline): SGHNT, YYREEE (reference sequence). For the CDR3, the DNA is TGTGCCAGCAGCCCAGGGGGGACAAACTACAATGAGCAGTTCTTC. It specifies CASSPGGTNYNEQFF.

The V call is TRBV5-1, the J call TRBJ2-3; 12 bases fit TRBD2. The CDR3 has 15 residues. After removal of 8 bases from V and 4 bases from J, the junction contained 8 bases not matched to a gene. Germline V gene lookup returns CDR1 SGHRS and CDR2 YFSETQ. The CDR3 loop reads CASSPSGREADTQYF. CDR3 sequence (DNA): TGCGCCAGTTCTCCTAGCGGGAGGGAGGCAGATACGCAGTATTTT.

The chain has TRBV4-1 and TRBJ2-2; 9 positions match TRBD2. Germline values: CDR1 MGHRA, CDR2 YSYEKL. The CDR3 covers 17 residues. V trimming: 0 bases; J trimming: 7 bases; junction bases outside the gene matches: 9. The chain's CDR3 is CASSQDLAGGMGGELFF. Written as DNA, the CDR3 is TGCGCCAGCAGCCAAGATTTGGCGGGGGGGATGGGCGGGGAGCTGTTTTTT.